Described below is a single TCR beta chain sequence and its context. This specimen comes from a study of PD-1 blockade in mismatch repair-deficient tumors. Profiling relied on immunoSEQ multiplex PCR, and the TCRdb table lists in-frame clones only, not all of them. The data contain 30,000 to 40,000 clones, roughly 81% of them singletons. The source is an adult with mismatch repair-deficient cancer. This specimen was peripheral blood, taken approximately 78 weeks after starting pembrolizumab.

This CDR3 reads CASSLTGTGELFF. CDR3 sequence (DNA): TGTGCCAGCAGCTTAACGGGAACCGGGGAGCTGTTTTTT. The chain uses TRBV7-3 and TRBJ2-2; unclear D gene. V shed 0 bases and J shed 5 bases, with 4 bases lying between them. The germline CDR1 and CDR2 sequences are SGHTA and FQGTGA. The CDR3 runs 13 residues. Filled out from reference TRBV7-3 and TRBJ2-2, the complete variable domain reads GAGVSQTPSNKVTEKGKYVELRCDPISGHTALYWYRQSLGQGPEFLIYFQGTGAADDSGLPNDRFFAVRPEGSVSTLKIQRTERGDSAVYLCASSLTGTGELFFGEGSRLTVL.